This T cell receptor beta chain originates from a study of T cell responses to AZD1222 COVID-19 vaccine. Trimming stripped 1 base from V and 4 bases from J, with 5 bases between. CDR3 length: 14 amino acids. CDR1 is MNHNS and CDR2 is SASEGT in the germline V gene. Sequenced by immunoSEQ multiplex PCR; TCRdb stores in-frame clones only, minus some. The data show 150,000 to 200,000 clones, almost 90% seen once. This sequence joins TRBV6-1 and TRBJ1-6, with D possibly TRBD1 on 5 matching bases. The sample was peripheral blood, taken 28 days after the second AZD1222 dose. This receptor was taken from an adult who received the AZD1222 COVID-19 vaccine. The DNA for the CDR3 is TGTGCCAGCAGTGAAGGACAGTATAATTCACCCCTCCACTTT. Translated, it gives CASSEGQYNSPLHF.